This T cell receptor (beta chain) was found in a study of blood T cell repertoires in COVID-19. The wider study: Donors in the United States, Italy and Spain gave samples during acute or convalescent COVID-19. PBMCs, B-cell-depleted T cells, or T cells were the source of the cDNA or gDNA that made up the material.

CDR1 is SGDLS and CDR2 is YYNGEE in the germline V gene. This CDR3 region has 15 residues. Trimming removed 5 bases from V and 5 bases from J; junction bases left unmatched: 13. Sequenced by immunoSEQ multiplex PCR; TCRdb stores in-frame clones only, minus some. The sample has over 200,000 clones; approximately 87% are singletons. J is TRBJ2-7 and V is TRBV9, with TRBD1 matching 7 bases. Sequenced material: peripheral blood. The TCR comes from a man in his sixties who had recovered from COVID-19. CDR3 residues: CASSPSTGRFDEQYF. In nucleotides, the CDR3 is TGTGCCAGCAGTCCGTCGACAGGGAGATTCGACGAGCAGTACTTC.